The 18 T cell receptor beta chains below come from one sample, sequenced in a study of blood T cell repertoires in COVID-19. Some clones are missing from TCRdb's copy, which holds only in-frame ones; the method was immunoSEQ multiplex PCR. This sample carries 110,000 or so clones, 88% of them seen once, and the ten largest clones take over 2%. The sequenced sample consisted of peripheral blood. The receptors originated from a human donor in a cohort sampled during active COVID-19.

The chain links TRBV19 to TRBJ1-5; 7 bases match TRBD1. V lost 7 bases to trimming and J lost 2 bases; unmatched junction nucleotides: 11. Per the germline V gene, CDR1 is LNHDA and CDR2 is SQIVND (reference sequence). This CDR3 spans 16 amino acids. The chain's CDR3 is CASTPSDRYGNQPQHF. In nucleotides, the CDR3 is TGTGCCAGTACCCCGTCGGACAGGTATGGCAATCAGCCCCAGCATTTT.

This chain connects TRBV28 to TRBJ1-2; D call uncertain. Germline CDR1 and CDR2: MDHEN and SYDVKM. This CDR3 has 12 residues. V was cut by 7 bases and J by 5 bases, with 11 bases left in between. The CDR3 here is CASTRAGYGYTF. CDR3 DNA: TGTGCCAGCACCCGTGCGGGGTATGGCTACACCTTC.

V usage is TRBV29-1 and J usage is TRBJ1-2, with 7 bases that match TRBD1. The junction had 11 bases not matched to a gene; V was cut back by 3 bases and J by 4 bases. The CDR3 runs 15 residues. Looked up from germline, CDR1 is SQVTM and CDR2 is ANQGSEA. The CDR3, as DNA: TGCAGCGTTGATCGGTCGACAGGGCTTGGCTATGGCTACACCTTC. This translates into CSVDRSTGLGYGYTF.

As regards this clone: The junction differs from germline at one of its ends, possibly a read error. This sequence joins TRBV6-5 and TRBJ1-1; possibly TRBD1 for D (6 bases). Germline CDR1 MNHEY, CDR2 SVGAGI. The CDR3 consists of 14 residues. The CDR3 coding sequence is TGTGCCAGCAGTGACTCAGGGGAGGTGTCTGAAGCTTTCTTT. Its translation is CASSDSGEVSEAFF.

J is TRBJ2-7 and V is TRBV9, with a possible D match to TRBD2 (5 bases). This CDR3 spans 15 amino acids. Trimming stripped 3 bases from V and 2 bases from J, with 15 bases between. CDR1 is SGDLS, CDR2 YYNGEE, per germline. The CDR3 here is CASSAQEAAAYEQYF. As DNA, the CDR3 is TGTGCCAGCAGCGCCCAGGAGGCAGCAGCCTACGAGCAGTACTTC.

This rearrangement joins TRBV11-2 to TRBJ2-2; 7 bases are shared with TRBD2. Per the germline V gene, CDR1 is SGHAT and CDR2 is FQNNGV. The CDR3 is 18 amino acids. Trimming took 0 bases from V and 6 from J; bases not matched to a gene: 13. This CDR3 is CASSLDLPTSSRPGELFF. CDR3 DNA: TGTGCCAGCAGCTTAGATCTGCCGACTAGCTCACGCCCCGGGGAGCTGTTTTTT.

The chain joins TRBV19 to TRBJ2-1, with 8 bases fitting TRBD1. The germline CDR1 and CDR2 sequences are LNHDA and SQIVND (reference sequence). The CDR3 covers 15 residues. J gave up 5 bases and V 6 bases, and 9 bases lay outside the gene matches. The CDR3 nucleotides are TGTGCCAGTAGACAGACAGGGGTTGAGCACAATGAGCAGTTCTTC. This sequence encodes CASRQTGVEHNEQFF.

The CDR3 region is CASSLASTGVRSWSSYEQYF. DNA of the CDR3: TGTGCCAGCAGCCTAGCCTCGACAGGGGTAAGATCATGGAGCTCCTACGAGCAGTACTTC. The rearrangement joins TRBV5-5 to TRBJ2-7; the match to TRBD1 covers 8 bases. The CDR3 totals 20 residues. Looked up from germline, CDR1 is SGHKS and CDR2 is YYEKEE (reference sequence). Trimming removed 4 bases from V and 0 bases from J; junction bases left unmatched: 21.

The chain has TRBV5-1 and TRBJ1-1; perhaps TRBD1 as D (5 bases). Looked up from germline, CDR1 is SGHRS and CDR2 is YFSETQ. The CDR3 is made up of 16 amino acids. V was shortened by 4 bases and J by 1 base, with 17 bases between the two germline ends. The CDR3, as DNA: TGCGCCAGCAGCCGGGACTCCTTAAGAACGAACACTGAAGCTTTCTTT. This codes for CASSRDSLRTNTEAFF.

Only one count was recorded for this clone. V gene TRBV9 combines with J gene TRBJ2-1; 8 nucleotides line up with TRBD2. The CDR3 is 17 amino acids. CDR1 is SGDLS, CDR2 YYNGEE, per germline. V lost 4 bases to trimming and J lost 0 bases; unmatched junction nucleotides: 9. CDR3 nucleotides: TGTGCCAGCAGCCCCTGGGCAGGGACTAGCTCCTACAATGAGCAGTTCTTC. It specifies CASSPWAGTSSYNEQFF.

The J gene is TRBJ1-1, the V gene TRBV2; maybe TRBD1 (6 bases). The V gene lost 6 bases and the J gene lost 5 bases, with 13 bases spanning the gap. The CDR3 is 13 residues long. Germline CDR1 is SNHLY and CDR2 is FYNNEI. The CDR3 bases are TGTGCCAGCAGCGTAGGGGGACGGACTGAAGCTTTCTTT. This codes for CASSVGGRTEAFF.

The rearrangement links TRBV18 to TRBJ1-1; weak D call: TRBD1 (5 bases). The CDR3 consists of 15 residues. Trimming removed 3 bases from V and 1 base from J, with 12 bases in between. Germline lookup yields CDR1 KGHSH and CDR2 LQKENI. CDR3 loop: CASSPRGFQNTEAFF. In DNA form, the CDR3 reads TGTGCCAGCTCACCTCGGGGGTTTCAGAACACTGAAGCTTTCTTT.

V usage is TRBV5-5 and J usage is TRBJ2-7, with 12 nucleotides matching TRBD2. V shed 4 bases and J 3 bases; nucleotides not matched to a gene: 2. The CDR3 is 14 amino acids. Germline CDR1 SGHKS, CDR2 YYEKEE (reference sequence). CDR3 DNA sequence: TGTGCCAGCAGCCTACTAGCGGGAGGCTACGAGCAGTACTTC. It yields the protein CASSLLAGGYEQYF.

The rearrangement uses TRBV6-6 and TRBJ2-3; a possible D gene is TRBD2 (5 bases). The CDR3 consists of 14 residues. Germline V gene lookup returns CDR1 MNHNY and CDR2 SVGAGI (reference sequence). V lost 2 bases and J 6 bases, leaving 12 bases between the germline ends. As DNA, the CDR3 is TGTGCCAGCAGTTACCTCATCCGCGGGGATACGCAGTATTTT. Residues: CASSYLIRGDTQYF.

The rearrangement joins TRBV2 to TRBJ2-2, with 10 bases matching TRBD2. V shed 7 bases and J 2 bases; nucleotides not matched to a gene: 7. Germline CDR1 SNHLY, CDR2 FYNNEI. This CDR3 has 16 amino acids. CDR3 loop: CASMASGRTNTGELFF. CDR3 nucleotide sequence: TGTGCCAGCATGGCTAGCGGGAGAACAAACACCGGGGAGCTGTTTTTT.

The gene calls are TRBV3-1 (or the pseudogene TRBV3-2) and TRBJ2-3, with D tentatively TRBD1 (7 bases). The germline CDR1 and CDR2 sequences are LGHDT and YNNKEL (reference sequence). V lost 4 bases to trimming and J lost 15 bases, with 20 bases between them. The CDR3 has 13 amino acids. CDR3 DNA: TGTGCCAGCAGCCCGCGGGACAGCTCATTAGGCTATTTT. Its protein is CASSPRDSSLGYF.

The chain couples TRBV5-4 to TRBJ1-1; D might be TRBD1 (5 bases). Between the trimmed V and J ends, which lost 0 bases and 5 bases, there was a span of 11 bases. This CDR3 spans 14 amino acids. The germline V gene has CDR1 SGHNT and CDR2 YYREEE (reference sequence). The CDR3: CASSLVAGLTEAFF. The CDR3, as DNA: TGTGCCAGCAGCTTGGTTGCAGGGCTGACTGAAGCTTTCTTT.

The J gene is TRBJ2-1, the V gene TRBV7-3, with 11 nucleotides matching TRBD2. This CDR3 comprises 17 residues. The germline V gene has CDR1 SGHTA and CDR2 FQGTGA. Trimming took 4 bases from V and 5 from J; bases not matched to a gene: 10. CDR3 nucleotides: TGTGCCAGCAGCTCCTCCCCAAGACTAGCGGGGCACAATGAGCAGTTCTTC. Its protein is CASSSSPRLAGHNEQFF.